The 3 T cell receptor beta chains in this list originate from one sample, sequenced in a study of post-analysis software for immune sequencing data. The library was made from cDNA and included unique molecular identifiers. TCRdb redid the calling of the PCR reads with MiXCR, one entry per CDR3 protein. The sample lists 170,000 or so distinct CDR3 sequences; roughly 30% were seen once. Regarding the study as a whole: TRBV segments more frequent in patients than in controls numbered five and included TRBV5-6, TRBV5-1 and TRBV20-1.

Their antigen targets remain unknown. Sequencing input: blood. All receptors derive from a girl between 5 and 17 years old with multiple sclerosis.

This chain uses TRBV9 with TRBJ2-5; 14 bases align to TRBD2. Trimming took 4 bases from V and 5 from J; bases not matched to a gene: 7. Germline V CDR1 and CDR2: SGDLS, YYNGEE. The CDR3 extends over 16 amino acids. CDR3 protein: CASSPTSGRAGETQYF. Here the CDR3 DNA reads TGTGCCAGCAGCCCGACTAGCGGGAGGGCCGGGGAGACCCAGTACTTC.

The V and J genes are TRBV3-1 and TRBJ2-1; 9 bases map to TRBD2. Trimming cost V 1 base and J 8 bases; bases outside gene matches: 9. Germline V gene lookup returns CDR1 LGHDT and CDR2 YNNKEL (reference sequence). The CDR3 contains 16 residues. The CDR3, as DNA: TGTGCCAGCAGCCAAGGCGGGGGGGCTCAGGGGGATGAGCAGTTCTTC. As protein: CASSQGGGAQGDEQFF.

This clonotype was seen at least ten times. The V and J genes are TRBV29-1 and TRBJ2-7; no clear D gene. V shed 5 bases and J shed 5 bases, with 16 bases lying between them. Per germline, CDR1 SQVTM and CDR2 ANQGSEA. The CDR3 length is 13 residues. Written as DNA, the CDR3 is TGCAGCGTTAATGGTCTACCACCGCACGAGCAGTACTTC. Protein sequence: CSVNGLPPHEQYF.